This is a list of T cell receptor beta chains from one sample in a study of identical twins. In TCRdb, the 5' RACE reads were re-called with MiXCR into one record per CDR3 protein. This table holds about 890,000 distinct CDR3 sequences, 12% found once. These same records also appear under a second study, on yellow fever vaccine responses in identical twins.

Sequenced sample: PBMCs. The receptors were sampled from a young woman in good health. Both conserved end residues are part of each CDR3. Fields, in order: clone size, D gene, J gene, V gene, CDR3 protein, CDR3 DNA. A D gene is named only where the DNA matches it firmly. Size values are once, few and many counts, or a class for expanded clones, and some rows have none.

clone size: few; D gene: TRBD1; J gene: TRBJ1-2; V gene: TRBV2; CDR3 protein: CASNRIQDRDRGYTF; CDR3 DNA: TGTGCCAGCAACCGAATCCAAGACAGGGATCGTGGCTACACCTTC
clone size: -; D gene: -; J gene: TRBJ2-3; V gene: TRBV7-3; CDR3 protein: CASSPSPSDTQYF; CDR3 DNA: TGTGCCAGCAGTCCGTCACCGTCAGATACGCAGTATTTT
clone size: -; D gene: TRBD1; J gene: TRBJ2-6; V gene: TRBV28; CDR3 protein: CASRQGALASGANVLTF; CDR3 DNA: TGTGCCAGCAGACAGGGGGCATTAGCCTCTGGGGCCAACGTCCTGACTTTC
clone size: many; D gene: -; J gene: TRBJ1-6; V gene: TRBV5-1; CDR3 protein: CASSLGESSYNSPLHF; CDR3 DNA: TGCGCCAGCAGCTTGGGCGAAAGCTCCTATAATTCACCCCTCCACTTT
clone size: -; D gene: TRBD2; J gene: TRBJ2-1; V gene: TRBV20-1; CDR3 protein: CSPGFPGWREGWNEQFF; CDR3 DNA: TGCAGCCCGGGTTTTCCAGGGTGGCGGGAGGGGTGGAATGAGCAGTTCTTC
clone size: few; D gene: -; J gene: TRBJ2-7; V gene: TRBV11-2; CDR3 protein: CASSLGFSGTPSYEQYF; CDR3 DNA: TGTGCCAGCAGCTTAGGTTTTTCGGGGACCCCCTCCTACGAGCAGTACTTC
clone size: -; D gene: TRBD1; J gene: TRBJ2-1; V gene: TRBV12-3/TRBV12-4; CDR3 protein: CASSLIFVDREESNEQFF; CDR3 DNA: TGTGCCAGCAGTTTGATTTTTGTGGACAGGGAGGAGAGCAATGAGCAGTTCTTC
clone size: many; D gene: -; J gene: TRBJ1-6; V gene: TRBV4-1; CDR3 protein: CASSQGGGGNSPLHF; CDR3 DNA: TGCGCCAGCAGCCAAGGAGGGGGAGGAAATTCACCCCTCCACTTT
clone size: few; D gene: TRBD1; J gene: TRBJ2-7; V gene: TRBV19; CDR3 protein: CASSMYFWTGTNEQYF; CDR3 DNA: TGTGCCAGTAGTATGTACTTTTGGACAGGAACCAACGAGCAGTACTTC
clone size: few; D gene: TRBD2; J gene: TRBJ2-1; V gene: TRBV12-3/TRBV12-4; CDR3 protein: CASSAGGGNEQFF; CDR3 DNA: TGTGCCAGCAGTGCTGGGGGGGGAAATGAGCAGTTCTTC
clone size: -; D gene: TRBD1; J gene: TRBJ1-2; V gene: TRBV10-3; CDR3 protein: CAISDPRDSYGYTF; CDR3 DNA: TGTGCCATCAGTGACCCCCGGGACAGCTATGGCTACACCTTC
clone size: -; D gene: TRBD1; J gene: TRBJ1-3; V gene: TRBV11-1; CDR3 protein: CASSARQGAAVEWNTIYF; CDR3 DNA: TGTGCCAGCAGCGCCAGACAGGGGGCAGCGGTAGAATGGAACACCATATATTTT
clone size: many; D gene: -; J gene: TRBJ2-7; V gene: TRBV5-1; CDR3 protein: CASSANYEQYF; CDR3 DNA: TGTGCCAGCAGCGCCAACTACGAGCAGTACTTC
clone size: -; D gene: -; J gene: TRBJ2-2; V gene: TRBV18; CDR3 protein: CASSPGPGSKDTGELFF; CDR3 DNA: TGTGCCAGCTCACCAGGTCCCGGGAGTAAGGACACCGGGGAGCTGTTTTTT
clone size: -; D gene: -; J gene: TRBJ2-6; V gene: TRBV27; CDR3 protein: CATSGSPPSSGANVLTF; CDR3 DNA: TGTGCCACCTCGGGCAGCCCTCCCTCCTCTGGGGCCAACGTCCTGACTTTC
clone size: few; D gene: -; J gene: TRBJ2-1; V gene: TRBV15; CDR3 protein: CATSRAHMVGSYNEQFF; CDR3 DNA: TGTGCCACCAGCAGAGCCCACATGGTAGGCTCCTACAATGAGCAGTTCTTC
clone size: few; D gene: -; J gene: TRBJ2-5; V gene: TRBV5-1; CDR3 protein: CASSLVANPQETQYF; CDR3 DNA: TGCGCCAGCAGCTTGGTGGCGAACCCTCAAGAGACCCAGTACTTC